These 22 T cell receptor beta chains were sequenced from one sample in a study of persistence of HIV-infected CD4 T cells. The stimulus was lysate of CMV-infected fibroblasts, 10 ug/mL. CD40L-negative CD69-negative CD45RO-high memory CD4+ T cells were sorted as populations depleted of antigen-responding cells. No antigens are known for them. The immunoSEQ assay was version 4, run in survey mode. Assay: immunoSEQ multiplex PCR; the TCRdb copy retains only in-frame clones and omits some. The sample yields 30,000 to 35,000 clones, approximately 85% seen once. The sequencing here drew on CD4+ T cells sorted from PBMCs after approximately 20-hour stimulation, taken from a patient who received antiretroviral therapy. Receptor source: an adult man with HIV who was CMV-seropositive.

J is TRBJ1-4 and V is TRBV12-3 or TRBV12-4; no reliable D call. Between the trimmed V and J ends, which lost 2 bases and 8 bases, there was a span of 9 bases. The CDR3 is 13 amino acids. CDR3 DNA: TGTGCCAGCAGTTTAATGGGAGACGAAAAACTGTTTTTT. Translating it yields CASSLMGDEKLFF.

The rearrangement joins TRBV7-2 to TRBJ1-6; 9 positions agree with TRBD1. V was pared by 7 bases and J by 8 bases, with 12 bases of the junction left unmatched. Looked up from germline, CDR1 is SGHTA and CDR2 is FQGNSA. This CDR3 is 16 amino acids long. CDR3 nucleotide sequence: TGTGCCAGCACGCGGACAGGGGCCTATAGCCATTCACCCCTCCACTTT. Translation gives CASTRTGAYSHSPLHF.

The rearrangement uses TRBV29-1 and TRBJ2-3; 7 nucleotides align to TRBD2. CDR1 and CDR2 from the germline V gene are SQVTM and ANQGSEA. Trimming removed 4 bases from V and 0 bases from J; junction bases left unmatched: 10. The CDR3 is 16 residues long. CDR3 sequence reads: CSVVYWLADSTDTQYF. In nucleotides, the CDR3 is TGCAGCGTTGTTTATTGGCTAGCGGATAGCACAGATACGCAGTATTTT.

V and J are TRBV5-1 and TRBJ1-2, with D maybe TRBD1 (6 bases). The length of the CDR3 is 13 residues. Germline V gives CDR1 SGHRS, CDR2 YFSETQ. Trimming shortened V by 0 bases and J by 5 bases, and 8 bases separated the two germline ends. The CDR3 loop reads CASSLDRAYGYTF. The CDR3 nucleotides read TGCGCCAGCAGCTTGGACAGGGCTTATGGCTACACCTTC. The variable domain in full, with the rest retrieved from reference TRBV5-1 and TRBJ1-2, is KAGVTQTPRYLIKTRGQQVTLSCSPISGHRSVSWYQQTPGQGLQFLFEYFSETQRNKGNFPGRFSGRQFSNSRSEMNVSTLELGDSALYLCASSLDRAYGYTFGSGTRLTVV.

This sequence joins TRBV30 and TRBJ1-1; unclear D gene. Germline assignment: CDR1 GTSNPN and CDR2 SVGIG (reference sequence). The CDR3 has 13 residues. V lost 1 base and J lost 0, with 6 bases in between. The CDR3 nucleotides are TGTGCCTGGAGTGGGCCTTTGAACACTGAAGCTTTCTTT. It yields the protein CAWSGPLNTEAFF.

The V call is TRBV5-4, the J call TRBJ2-2, with 12 bases fitting TRBD1. Germline loops: CDR1 SGHNT, CDR2 YYREEE (reference sequence). The CDR3 covers 16 residues. V shed 4 bases and J 5 bases; nucleotides not matched to a gene: 6. CDR3 residues: CASSPRDRGPTGELFF. CDR3 sequence (DNA): TGTGCCAGCAGCCCCCGGGACAGGGGGCCAACCGGGGAGCTGTTTTTT.

The gene calls are TRBV5-4 and TRBJ1-6; D remains unclear. Trimming took 1 base from V and 7 from J, leaving 3 bases between them. CDR1 is SGHNT, CDR2 YYREEE, per germline (reference sequence). The length of the CDR3 is 12 residues. For the CDR3, the DNA is TGTGCCAGCAGCTTGTGGAATTCACCCCTCCACTTT. It yields the protein CASSLWNSPLHF.

The gene calls are TRBV27 and TRBJ1-2; a possible D gene is TRBD1 (6 bases). V lost 6 bases to trimming and J lost 4 bases, with 21 bases between them. CDR3 length: 16 amino acids. CDR1 and CDR2 (germline): MNHEY, SMNVEV (reference sequence). CDR3 in DNA: TGTGCCAGCAGCCCGGGCCTTGGGGGGGGCGCCTATGGCTACACCTTC. It encodes CASSPGLGGGAYGYTF.

The chain employs TRBV28 and TRBJ1-5; 9 nucleotides align to TRBD1. The CDR3 totals 15 residues. The junction had 4 bases not matched to a gene; V was cut back by 6 bases and J by 1 base. Per the germline V gene, CDR1 is MDHEN and CDR2 is SYDVKM. The CDR3 protein is CASSQDRGSNQPQHF. For the CDR3, the DNA is TGTGCCAGCAGCCAGGACAGGGGCAGCAATCAGCCCCAGCATTTT.

The chain joins TRBV27 to TRBJ2-5; 9 positions agree with TRBD1. The CDR3 spans 18 residues. CDR1 MNHEY and CDR2 SMNVEV come from the germline V gene (reference sequence). The trim removed 9 bases at V and 3 bases at J, leaving 20 bases unmatched. In nucleotides, the CDR3 is TGTGCCAGTAAAGTTGGGACAGGGAGCTTAAGGGTGGAAGAGACCCAGTACTTC. It codes for CASKVGTGSLRVEETQYF.

This chain joins TRBV29-1 and TRBJ2-4; D is perhaps TRBD2 (5 bases). Germline values: CDR1 SQVTM, CDR2 ANQGSEA. CDR3 length: 15 residues. The V end was cut by 4 bases, the J end by 3 bases, with 16 bases between. The CDR3 region has the DNA TGCAGCGTTGTATGGGGAGTCCGAGACAAAAACATTCAGTACTTC. It encodes CSVVWGVRDKNIQYF.

This clone was counted once. V and J are TRBV28 and TRBJ1-2; D is possibly TRBD1 (6 bases). This CDR3 is built from 15 residues. The germline CDR1 and CDR2 sequences are MDHEN and SYDVKM. V lost 4 bases, J lost 6 bases, and 18 bases lay in between. The CDR3 is CASSSGDLDVNGYTF. The CDR3 coding sequence is TGTGCCAGCAGTTCAGGGGATTTAGATGTTAATGGCTACACCTTC.

The chain couples TRBV18 to TRBJ1-3; D is unresolved. Germline CDR1 and CDR2: KGHSH and LQKENI. V gave up 2 bases and J gave up 2 bases, with 10 bases separating them. The CDR3 runs to 15 residues. The DNA for the CDR3 is TGTGCCAGCTCACCAAACCCCCGGGCTGGAAACACCATATATTTT. Its translation is CASSPNPRAGNTIYF.

J is TRBJ1-1 and V is TRBV10-1; possibly TRBD1 for D (5 bases). CDR1 and CDR2 from the germline V gene are WNHNN and SYGVQD (reference sequence). The CDR3 contains 14 residues. The V gene lost 4 bases and the J gene lost 4 bases, with 13 bases spanning the gap. CDR3 sequence: CASSGRVLSTEAFF. In DNA, the CDR3 is TGCGCCAGCAGTGGCAGGGTCTTAAGCACTGAAGCTTTCTTT.

V is TRBV6-6 and J is TRBJ2-2; tentative D call: TRBD1 (7 bases). In germline, CDR1 is MNHNY, CDR2 SVGAGI (reference sequence). V was pared by 4 bases and J by 4 bases, with 10 bases between. The CDR3 loop spans 14 amino acids. The CDR3 reads CASSSQGGTGELFF. Written as DNA, the CDR3 is TGTGCCAGCAGTTCTCAGGGGGGCACCGGGGAGCTGTTTTTT.

The chain combines TRBV9 with TRBJ1-6; D is perhaps TRBD1 (5 bases). The CDR3 runs to 13 residues. Trimming stripped 4 bases from V and 10 bases from J, with 12 bases between. Germline assignment: CDR1 SGDLS and CDR2 YYNGEE. The CDR3, as DNA: TGTGCCAGCAGCCTCGGGGGGAAATCACCCCTCCACTTT. Amino acid sequence: CASSLGGKSPLHF.

The chain recombines TRBV28 with TRBJ1-5; 7 nucleotides line up with TRBD1. This CDR3 is built from 14 residues. V gave up 7 bases and J gave up 0 bases; unmatched junction bases: 3. Germline V CDR1 and CDR2: MDHEN, SYDVKM. CDR3 sequence: CASKTGYSNQPQHF. The CDR3 nucleotides are TGTGCCAGCAAGACAGGGTATAGCAATCAGCCCCAGCATTTT.

This clone was observed a few times. The J gene is TRBJ2-2, the V gene TRBV6-1, with D possibly matching TRBD1 (5 bases). This CDR3 comprises 14 residues. Germline CDR1 and CDR2: MNHNS and SASEGT. Trimming removed 5 bases at V and 4 bases at J, with 11 bases between. CDR3 coding DNA: TGTGCCAGCAGTTTCAGGGAAGGCACCGGGGAGCTGTTTTTT. Residues: CASSFREGTGELFF.

This rearrangement joins TRBV28 to TRBJ2-7; D perhaps matches TRBD1 (5 bases). CDR3 size: 12 residues. Germline CDR1 and CDR2: MDHEN and SYDVKM. V dropped 7 bases and J dropped 3 bases, with 10 bases sitting between them. The CDR3 DNA sequence: TGTGCCAGCACAGGGAATATCTACGAGCAGTACTTC. Its translation is CASTGNIYEQYF.

V gene TRBV9 combines with J gene TRBJ1-1, with D possibly being TRBD1 (5 bases). V lost 4 bases and J lost 0, with 10 bases in between. Germline loops: CDR1 SGDLS, CDR2 YYNGEE. The CDR3 extends over 14 amino acids. The CDR3 protein is CASSLGTMNTEAFF. In DNA, the CDR3 is TGTGCCAGCAGCCTCGGGACTATGAACACTGAAGCTTTCTTT.

The chain's CDR3 is CASSLGLASSYNEQFF. The CDR3, as DNA: TGTGCCAGCTCACTTGGACTGGCGAGCTCCTACAATGAGCAGTTCTTC. V gene TRBV18 combines with J gene TRBJ2-1, with D possibly TRBD2 on 5 matching bases. Germline V lookup: CDR1 KGHSH, CDR2 LQKENI. The length of the CDR3 is 16 residues. V was pared by 4 bases and J by 0 bases, with 13 bases between.

V gene TRBV5-1 combines with J gene TRBJ1-6; no reliable D call. Trimming stripped 4 bases from V and 0 bases from J, with 8 bases between. CDR3 length equals 15 residues. The germline gives CDR1 SGHRS, CDR2 YFSETQ. This chain's CDR3 is CASSREGSYNSPLHF. The CDR3 DNA follows: TGCGCCAGCAGCCGGGAGGGCTCCTATAATTCACCCCTCCACTTT. Drawing the rest from reference TRBV5-1 and TRBJ1-6, the complete variable domain is KAGVTQTPRYLIKTRGQQVTLSCSPISGHRSVSWYQQTPGQGLQFLFEYFSETQRNKGNFPGRFSGRQFSNSRSEMNVSTLELGDSALYLCASSREGSYNSPLHFGNGTRLTVT.